This TCR beta chain was recorded in a study of T-cell reconstitution after alpha-beta-depleted transplantation in children. Researchers prepared the TCRbeta library using unique molecular identifiers, the study reports. TCRdb used MiXCR to reprocess the PCR reads, holding one entry per CDR3 protein. The sample lists about 500,000 distinct CDR3 sequences, about 31% seen once, with 2% to 2.5% in the top ten. CDR1 is LGHDT, CDR2 YNNKEL, per germline (reference sequence). The CDR3 consists of 14 residues. About this clonotype: Germline is not matched at one junction end, which may reflect a read error.

The source material was PBMCs from the stem cell graft donor, sampled from the stem cell graft. The V gene is TRBV3-1, the J gene TRBJ1-1, with 9 bases fitting TRBD1. The source is a human donor who donated a stem cell graft to a child with aplastic anemia. DNA for the CDR3: TGTGCCAGCAGCCCCGGACAGGGGTTTGGTAATGCGGTCTTT. Protein sequence: CASSPGQGFGNAVF.